Reported below is one T cell receptor beta chain. The antigen is unknown. The data belong to a study of T cell responses to AZD1222 COVID-19 vaccine. On the study more broadly: Second doses that came at about 4 or about 12 weeks were put together.

From germline, CDR1 is LNHDA and CDR2 SQIVND (reference sequence). Trimming left V 3 bases short and J 0 bases short, with 9 bases between. This CDR3 has 15 residues. Sequencing used immunoSEQ multiplex PCR; TCRdb keeps in-frame clones, though not all of them. Of 150,000 to 200,000 clones in the sample, approximately 92% were seen once. Study-level results: Of the AZD1222 recipients, only 6 or 7 were seropositive at baseline.

The chain has TRBV19 and TRBJ1-5; no clear D gene. This material consisted of peripheral blood, taken on day 0 of AZD1222 vaccination. The receptor comes from an adult in good health. DNA for the CDR3: TGTGCCAGTAGTATCAACCCGAATAGCAATCAGCCCCAGCATTTT. This codes for CASSINPNSNQPQHF.